The clone carrying this T cell receptor beta chain was found once. The time point was: pre-treatment sample, taken before nivolumab and TIL therapy. Enrollment ran from October 2017 to January 2020. The data were obtained in a study of TIL therapy for anti-PD-1-resistant metastatic lung cancer. Overall study: Tumors were harvested before any PD-1/PD-L1 blockade. A handful of tumors were EGFR-mutant and two were ALK-rearranged.

Sequencing used immunoSEQ v3. Sequencing depth was 1.9 million or so read pairs for survey level, about 5-6 million for deep. Produced via immunoSEQ multiplex PCR; TCRdb's table is partial and in-frame only. The data show under 60,000 clones, 86% seen once. The specimen comprised blood, sampled at baseline. This receptor was obtained from a person aged 25-79 years with non-small cell lung cancer.

This CDR3 is CASSPRQGGNTGELFF. The CDR3 DNA reads TGTGCCAGCTCACCCCGACAGGGGGGCAACACCGGGGAGCTGTTTTTT. The genes are TRBV18 and TRBJ2-2; 9 positions match TRBD1. The CDR3 is 16 residues long. J lost 2 bases, V lost 3 bases, and 4 bases had no gene match. Per germline, CDR1 KGHSH and CDR2 LQKENI.